Shown below are 15 T cell receptor beta chains from a single sample sequenced in a study of cytomegalovirus exposure and HLA in healthy donors. Profiling relied on immunoSEQ multiplex PCR, and the TCRdb table lists in-frame clones only, not all of them. The sample consists of tens of thousands of clones, about 94% of them appearing once. Sequencing was done on a sample of PBMCs. Receptors were obtained from a man aged 18-30 years in good health and CMV-seronegative.

The J gene is TRBJ1-4, the V gene TRBV11-2, with D uncertain. CDR3 length: 13 residues. Trimming stripped 4 bases from V and 7 bases from J, with 10 bases between. Germline V gene data show CDR1 as SGHAT and CDR2 as FQNNGV. The CDR3 reads CASSSSLVEKLFF. DNA for the CDR3: TGTGCCAGCAGCTCGAGTCTGGTTGAAAAACTGTTTTTT. Complete variable domain (other parts from reference TRBV11-2 and TRBJ1-4): EAGVAQSPRYKIIEKRQSVAFWCNPISGHATLYWYQQILGQGPKLLIQFQNNGVVDDSQLPKDRFSAERLKGVDSTLKIQPAKLEDSAVYLCASSSSLVEKLFFGSGTQLSVL.

The genes are TRBV5-1 and TRBJ1-1, with D maybe TRBD1 (6 bases). CDR1 is SGHRS and CDR2 is YFSETQ in the germline V gene. Trimming stripped 0 bases from V and 11 bases from J, with 14 bases between. There are 13 residues in the CDR3. This CDR3 is CASSLEQGFSAFF. CDR3 nucleotides: TGCGCCAGCAGCTTGGAACAGGGCTTTTCGGCTTTCTTT.

The chain uses TRBV10-3 and TRBJ2-4; 10 bases match TRBD1. There are 14 residues in the CDR3. The germline V gene encodes CDR1 ENHRY and CDR2 SYGVKD. J was trimmed by 6 bases and V by 6 bases; bases with no gene match: 5. CDR3 nucleotide sequence: TGTGCCATCAGGGAGGGGACAGGGGCAAACATTCAGTACTTC. Translated, it gives CAIREGTGANIQYF.

This clone was seen once. The chain uses TRBV5-5 and TRBJ2-3; 9 bases map to TRBD1. The CDR3 runs to 14 residues. The V gene's germline CDR1 is SGHKS and CDR2 YYEKEE (reference sequence). V lost 0 bases to trimming and J lost 6 bases; unmatched junction nucleotides: 2. The CDR3 is CASSLGGTGDTQYF. CDR3 nucleotides: TGTGCCAGCAGCTTGGGGGGGACAGGGGATACGCAGTATTTT.

The chain joins TRBV2 to TRBJ2-3; no definite D call. Trimming cost V 3 bases and J 5 bases, with 6 bases left between them. The germline V gene has CDR1 SNHLY and CDR2 FYNNEI. The CDR3 length is 12 residues. The CDR3 sequence is CASSDSGDTQYF. The DNA for the CDR3 is TGTGCCAGCAGTGATTCCGGAGATACGCAGTATTTT.

The chain uses TRBV2 and TRBJ2-7, with 7 bases identical to TRBD2. The V and J ends lost 5 bases and 5 bases, in that order; junction bases with no gene match: 3. CDR1 is SNHLY and CDR2 is FYNNEI in the germline V gene. The CDR3 contains 12 residues. CDR3 nucleotides: TGTGCCAGCAGTTTAACTAGCGACGAGCAGTACTTC. Translating gives CASSLTSDEQYF.

The V and J genes are TRBV6-4 and TRBJ2-1; TRBD1 matches 8 bases. This CDR3 has 15 residues. Germline V CDR1 and CDR2: MRHNA, SNTAGT. J was trimmed by 7 bases and V by 3 bases; bases with no gene match: 8. This CDR3 reads CASSEAQGAENEQFF. CDR3 DNA: TGTGCCAGCAGTGAGGCCCAGGGGGCGGAGAATGAGCAGTTCTTC.

The chain recombines TRBV25-1 with TRBJ2-7, with 11 bases that match TRBD2. The ends lost 4 bases at V and 3 bases at J; junction bases unmatched: 8. The CDR3 length is 16 residues. In germline, CDR1 is MGHDK, CDR2 SYGVNS. The CDR3 region has the DNA TGTGCCAGCAGTGGACTCGGGACTAGCGGAAACTACGAGCAGTACTTC. As protein: CASSGLGTSGNYEQYF.

This rearrangement joins TRBV5-5 to TRBJ2-2; D remains ambiguous. Looked up from germline, CDR1 is SGHKS and CDR2 is YYEKEE (reference sequence). The CDR3 loop spans 13 amino acids. Trimming left V 7 bases short and J 4 bases short, with 11 bases between. DNA of the CDR3: TGTGCCAGCGGCAAAGCGAGCACCGGGGAGCTGTTTTTT. It yields the protein CASGKASTGELFF.

The chain couples TRBV5-5 to TRBJ2-7, with 8 positions matching TRBD1. Per germline, CDR1 SGHKS and CDR2 YYEKEE (reference sequence). The CDR3 runs to 15 residues. The V and J ends lost 2 bases and 4 bases, in that order; junction bases with no gene match: 8. In DNA form, the CDR3 reads TGTGCCAGCAGCTTTGATGGACAGGGTTTATACGAGCAGTACTTC. This sequence encodes CASSFDGQGLYEQYF.

This rearrangement joins TRBV19 to TRBJ2-2, with TRBD2 matching over 9 bases. Losses at the gene ends were 4 bases for V and 3 bases for J; bases not matched to a gene: 3. The CDR3 is made up of 15 amino acids. Germline lookup yields CDR1 LNHDA and CDR2 SQIVND (reference sequence). The CDR3 spells CASSKGLAYTGELFF. Written as DNA, the CDR3 is TGTGCCAGTAGTAAGGGACTAGCTTACACCGGGGAGCTGTTTTTT.

This chain links TRBV11-2 with TRBJ2-3; TRBD2 agrees at 10 bases. This CDR3 spans 15 amino acids. With 6 bases clipped from V and 6 bases from J, the junction kept 9 bases outside the gene matches. The V gene's germline CDR1 is SGHAT and CDR2 FQNNGV. CDR3 amino acids: CASSYSGRALDTQYF. CDR3 coding DNA: TGTGCCAGCAGTTACAGCGGGAGGGCCTTGGATACGCAGTATTTT. Supplemented by reference TRBV11-2 and TRBJ2-3, the full variable domain reads EAGVAQSPRYKIIEKRQSVAFWCNPISGHATLYWYQQILGQGPKLLIQFQNNGVVDDSQLPKDRFSAERLKGVDSTLKIQPAKLEDSAVYLCASSYSGRALDTQYFGPGTRLTVL.

The rearrangement uses TRBV19 and TRBJ2-6, with D unclear. The germline V and J ends were trimmed by 3 bases and 2 bases, with 5 bases remaining between them. From germline, CDR1 is LNHDA and CDR2 SQIVND (reference sequence). The CDR3 is made up of 14 amino acids. The CDR3: CASSIYAGANVLTF. The CDR3 region has the DNA TGTGCCAGTAGTATCTATGCTGGGGCCAACGTCCTGACTTTC.

The chain employs TRBV30 and TRBJ1-5, with D possibly TRBD1 on 6 matching bases. Trimming removed 2 bases at V and 5 bases at J, with 10 bases between. The CDR3 extends over 13 amino acids. The V gene's germline CDR1 is GTSNPN and CDR2 SVGIG (reference sequence). The DNA of the CDR3 is TGTGCCTGGAGTAGACAGGTGGATCAGCCCCAGCATTTT. Its protein is CAWSRQVDQPQHF.

The gene calls are TRBV5-1 and TRBJ2-7, with TRBD1 matching 11 bases. Germline values: CDR1 SGHRS, CDR2 YFSETQ. After removal of 3 bases from V and 3 bases from J, the junction contained 5 bases not matched to a gene. This CDR3 has 15 amino acids. CDR3 region: CASSSWTGGVYEQYF. As DNA, the CDR3 is TGCGCCAGCAGCTCCTGGACAGGGGGCGTCTACGAGCAGTACTTC.